This T cell receptor beta chain was recovered during a study of tumor and adjacent non-tumor tissue in lung cancer. The template was RNA from unsorted bulk tissue. TCRbeta libraries were built with three rounds of nested PCR, modified from ARM-PCR. TCRdb independently ran MiXCR on the multiplex PCR reads; one entry per CDR3 protein. The sample consists of over 100,000 distinct CDR3 sequences, roughly 80% of them appearing once. Of note for this clonotype: Compared with germline, one end of the junction differs, possibly owing to a read error.

Germline V gene lookup returns CDR1 DFQATT and CDR2 SNEGSKA (reference sequence). The CDR3 spans 10 residues. The source material was lung tumor tissue. The V and J genes are TRBV20-1 and TRBJ1-5, with 8 bases matching TRBD1. The TCR sequence derives from a woman aged 60 to 75 with non-small cell lung cancer. The CDR3 reads CNAGDRPQQF. DNA of the CDR3: TGCAATGCTGGGGACAGGCCCCAGCAATTT.